These 2 T cell receptor beta chains came from one sample sequenced in a study of blood T cell repertoires in COVID-19. The method was immunoSEQ multiplex PCR; TCRdb's version includes in-frame clones alone and lacks a portion of them. This sample has about 240,000 clones; roughly 86% occur once, and the top ten carry more than 6.5%. The specimen was peripheral blood. The receptors originated from a woman in her 70s with active or convalescent COVID-19.

This clone was picked up one time. This sequence joins TRBV3-1 (or the pseudogene TRBV3-2) and TRBJ1-5, with a tentative D call TRBD1 (6 bases). The germline CDR1 and CDR2 sequences are LGHDT and YNNKEL (reference sequence). V was shortened by 11 bases and J by 6 bases, with 17 bases between the two germline ends. CDR3 size: 13 residues. The chain's CDR3 is CASSPGVGQPQHF. The CDR3 DNA follows: TGTGCCTCCTCCCCAGGGGTCGGTCAGCCCCAGCATTTT.

The V call is TRBV5-4, the J call TRBJ1-1; D might be TRBD1 (6 bases). This CDR3 is built from 15 residues. The germline CDR1 and CDR2 sequences are SGHNT and YYREEE (reference sequence). Trimming stripped 4 bases from V and 1 base from J, with 14 bases between. The CDR3 spells CASSLQGRKNTEAFF. The CDR3 coding sequence is TGTGCCAGCAGCCTACAGGGACGTAAGAACACTGAAGCTTTCTTT.